This entry concerns a single T cell receptor (beta chain). Its antigen is not identified. This record belongs to a study of shared clonotypes between healthy human individuals. Germline V gene sequence: CDR1 SGHVS, CDR2 FNYEAQ. J gave up 4 bases and V 1 base, and 8 bases lay outside the gene matches. The CDR3 length is 16 residues. Whole-study findings and limits: An anticipated effect of sequencing depth on clonotype sharing among donors was recognized.

Every donor, a Caucasian adult, lived in Nashville, Tennessee. From CD4+ cells came CD45RA+ naive and CD45RA-negative memory subsets. The assay was immunoSEQ multiplex PCR, and TCRdb's table has in-frame clones only and misses some. The sample carries approximately 1,500,000 clones, 95% to 99% recorded once. V and J are TRBV7-6 and TRBJ2-5, with 8 bases that match TRBD1. The specimen sequenced was naive CD4+ T cells sorted from blood. Stated subset: CD45RA+ positively selected. The sequence derives from a man aged 25 to 40 in good health. CDR3 sequence (DNA): TGTGCCAGCAGCTTAGGGGCAGGGGGCTGGGGAGAGACCCAGTACTTC. This encodes CASSLGAGGWGETQYF.